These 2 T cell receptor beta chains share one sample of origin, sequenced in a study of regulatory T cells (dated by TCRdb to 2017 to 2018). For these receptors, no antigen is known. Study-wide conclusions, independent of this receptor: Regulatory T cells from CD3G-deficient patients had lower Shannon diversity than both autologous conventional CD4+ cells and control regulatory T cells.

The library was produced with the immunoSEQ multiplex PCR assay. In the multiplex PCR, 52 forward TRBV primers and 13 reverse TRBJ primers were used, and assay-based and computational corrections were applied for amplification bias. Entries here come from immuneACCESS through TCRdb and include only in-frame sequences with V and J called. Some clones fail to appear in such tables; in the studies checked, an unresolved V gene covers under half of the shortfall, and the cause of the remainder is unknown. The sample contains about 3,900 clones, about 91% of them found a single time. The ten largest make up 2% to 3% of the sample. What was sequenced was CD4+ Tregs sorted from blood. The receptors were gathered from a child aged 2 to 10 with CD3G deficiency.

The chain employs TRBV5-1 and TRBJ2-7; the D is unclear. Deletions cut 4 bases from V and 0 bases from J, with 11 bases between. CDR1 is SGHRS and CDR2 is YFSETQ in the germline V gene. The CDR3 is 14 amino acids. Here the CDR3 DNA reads TGCGCCAGCAGCCTTGACCTGAGCTCCTACGAGCAGTACTTC. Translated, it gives CASSLDLSSYEQYF.

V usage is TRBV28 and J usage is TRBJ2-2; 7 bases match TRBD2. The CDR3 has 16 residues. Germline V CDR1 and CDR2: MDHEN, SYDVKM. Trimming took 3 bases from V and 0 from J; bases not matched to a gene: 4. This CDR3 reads CASSFRLAANTGELFF. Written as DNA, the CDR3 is TGTGCCAGCAGTTTTAGACTAGCAGCGAACACCGGGGAGCTGTTTTTT.